This TCR beta chain appears in the sequencing data of a study of vaccination and CD4 T cells after COVID-19. The V gene lost 0 bases and the J gene lost 6 bases, with 9 bases spanning the gap. The germline V gene encodes CDR1 SGHRS and CDR2 YFSETQ. There are 13 residues in the CDR3. Oncomine TCR Beta short-read sequencing was applied to DNA from cultured CD4+ T cells. TCRdb used MiXCR to reprocess the PCR reads, holding one entry per CDR3 protein. The sample lists more than 3,000 distinct CDR3 sequences; around 14% were seen once. By frequency in the sample, this clonotype is medium-sized. Antigen: not known. Specified treatment: approximately nine-day PBMC culture with coronavirus spike peptide pools or control peptides (ViraFEST assay).

The sample was CD4+ T cells from blood, cultured in vitro. The receptor's source is a human donor who had recovered from COVID-19. This sequence joins TRBV5-1 and TRBJ1-1; no definite D call. The CDR3 nucleotides are TGCGCCAGCAGCTTGGACCAGGACGCTGAAGCTTTCTTT. Residues: CASSLDQDAEAFF. Together with reference TRBV5-1 and TRBJ1-1, the CDR3 gives the full variable domain: KAGVTQTPRYLIKTRGQQVTLSCSPISGHRSVSWYQQTPGQGLQFLFEYFSETQRNKGNFPGRFSGRQFSNSRSEMNVSTLELGDSALYLCASSLDQDAEAFFGQGTRLTVV.